This TCR beta chain came from a study of response to subunit inactivated influenza vaccine. TCRdb reanalysed the RT-PCR reads using MiXCR and keeps one entry per CDR3 protein. In the table there are more than 200,000 distinct CDR3 sequences, more than 9% of which are singletons. Details on this clonotype: Its antigen is not known.

Findings of the study overall: Authors suggested each seasonal influenza vaccination recruits few new T cells.

V dropped 4 bases and J dropped 4 bases, with 13 bases sitting between them. CDR3 size: 14 residues. Germline values: CDR1 MDHEN, CDR2 SYDVKM. This chain connects TRBV28 to TRBJ1-2; D is possibly TRBD1 (5 bases). The sample in question was non-naive T cells sorted from PBMCs, obtained 14 to 15 days before vaccination. This TCR was sampled from a man between 45 and 60 years old who received an inactivated influenza vaccine. CDR3 DNA: TGTGCCAGCAGTTATGTCCGGGACGGCTATGGCTACACCTTC. Protein: CASSYVRDGYGYTF.